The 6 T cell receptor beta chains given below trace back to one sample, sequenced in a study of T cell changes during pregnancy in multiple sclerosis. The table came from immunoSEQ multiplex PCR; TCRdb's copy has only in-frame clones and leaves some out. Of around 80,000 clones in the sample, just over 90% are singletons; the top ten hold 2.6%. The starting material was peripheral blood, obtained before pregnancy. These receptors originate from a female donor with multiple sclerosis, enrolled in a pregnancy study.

CDR3 bases: TGTGCCAGCAGGGAACCCCAGGGGTTGTCCTACGAGCAGTACTTC. Encoded protein: CASREPQGLSYEQYF. The chain recombines TRBV28 with TRBJ2-7; a weak D match, TRBD1 (6 bases). V dropped 6 bases and J dropped 1 base, with 16 bases sitting between them. CDR3 size: 15 residues. CDR1 is MDHEN and CDR2 is SYDVKM in the germline V gene.

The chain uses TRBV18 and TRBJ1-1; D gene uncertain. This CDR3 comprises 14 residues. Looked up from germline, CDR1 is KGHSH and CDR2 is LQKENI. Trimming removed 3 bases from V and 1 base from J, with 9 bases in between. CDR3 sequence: CASSPSGSNTEAFF. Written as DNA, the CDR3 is TGTGCCAGCTCACCGTCGGGGTCGAACACTGAAGCTTTCTTT.

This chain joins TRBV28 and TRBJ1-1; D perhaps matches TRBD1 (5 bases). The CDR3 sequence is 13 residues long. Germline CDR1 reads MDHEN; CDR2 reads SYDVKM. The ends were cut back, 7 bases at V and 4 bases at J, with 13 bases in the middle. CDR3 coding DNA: TGTGCCAGCATACGGACAAGGCCCACTGAAGCTTTCTTT. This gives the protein CASIRTRPTEAFF.

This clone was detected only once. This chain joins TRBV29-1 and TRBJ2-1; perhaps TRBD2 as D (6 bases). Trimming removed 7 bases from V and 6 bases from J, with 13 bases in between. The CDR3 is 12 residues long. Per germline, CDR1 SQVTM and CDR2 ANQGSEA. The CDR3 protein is CSETGTLNEQFF. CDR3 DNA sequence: TGCAGCGAAACCGGGACTCTCAATGAGCAGTTCTTC.

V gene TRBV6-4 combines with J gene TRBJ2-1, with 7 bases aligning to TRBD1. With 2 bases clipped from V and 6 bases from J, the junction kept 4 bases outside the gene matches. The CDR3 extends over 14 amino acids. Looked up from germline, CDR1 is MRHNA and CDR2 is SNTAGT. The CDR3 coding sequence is TGTGCCAGCAGTGACACGACAGGGCTCAATGAGCAGTTCTTC. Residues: CASSDTTGLNEQFF.

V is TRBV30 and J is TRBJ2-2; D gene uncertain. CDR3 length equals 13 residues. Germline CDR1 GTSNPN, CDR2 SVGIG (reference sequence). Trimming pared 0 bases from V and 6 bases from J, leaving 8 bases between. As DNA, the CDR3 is TGTGCCTGGAGTGTAGCTAGAGCCGGGGAGCTGTTTTTT. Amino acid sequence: CAWSVARAGELFF.